This TCR beta chain was captured by sequencing in a study of T-cell reconstitution after alpha-beta-depleted transplantation in children. Study-level points and caveats: Where some patients showed high TCRbeta diversity at day 60, it came from recipient T cells and thymic progenitors that had survived. At around two months after transplant, the alpha-beta T cells were reportedly derived from several hundred expanded clones that came from non-depleted graft cells. Hyperexpanded clones declined; after one year, newly produced T cells mostly supplied diversity.

There are many counts of this clonotype. Its antigen is undetermined. Unique molecular identifiers were used in preparing the TCRbeta library. TCRdb reprocessed the PCR reads via MiXCR and lists one record per CDR3 protein. The table has approximately 500,000 distinct CDR3 sequences, roughly a tenth seen once. CDR1 is ENHRY, CDR2 SYGVKD, per germline. This CDR3 comprises 15 residues. With 4 bases removed from V and 3 bases from J, the gap between germline ends came to 16 bases. This material consisted of PBMCs, taken before TCRalphabeta/CD19-depleted stem cell transplant. The source of this sequence is a child under 10 years old with inherited bone marrow failure, due to receive a stem cell transplant. The rearrangement uses TRBV10-3 and TRBJ2-7; D possibly corresponds to TRBD2 (6 bases). The CDR3 DNA reads TGTGCCATCAGTGGGGCCCTTGGGGGGAGCTACGAGCAGTACTTC. It codes for CAISGALGGSYEQYF.